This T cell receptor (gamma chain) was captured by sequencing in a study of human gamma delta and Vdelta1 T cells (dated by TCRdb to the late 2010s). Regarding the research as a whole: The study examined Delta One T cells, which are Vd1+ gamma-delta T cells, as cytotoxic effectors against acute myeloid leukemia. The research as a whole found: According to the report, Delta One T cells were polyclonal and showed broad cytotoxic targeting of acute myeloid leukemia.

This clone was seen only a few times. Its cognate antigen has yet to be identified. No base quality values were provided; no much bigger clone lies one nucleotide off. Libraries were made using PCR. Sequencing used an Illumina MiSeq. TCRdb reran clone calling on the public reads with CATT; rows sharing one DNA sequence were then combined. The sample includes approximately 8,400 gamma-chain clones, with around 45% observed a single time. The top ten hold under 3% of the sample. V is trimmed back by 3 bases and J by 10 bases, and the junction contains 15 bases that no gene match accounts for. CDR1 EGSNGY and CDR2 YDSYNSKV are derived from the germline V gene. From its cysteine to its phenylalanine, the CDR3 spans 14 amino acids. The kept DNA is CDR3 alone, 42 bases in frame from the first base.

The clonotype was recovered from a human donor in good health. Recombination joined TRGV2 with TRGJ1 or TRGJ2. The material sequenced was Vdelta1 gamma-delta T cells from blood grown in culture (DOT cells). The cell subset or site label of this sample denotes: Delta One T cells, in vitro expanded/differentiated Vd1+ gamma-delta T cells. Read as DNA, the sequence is TGTGCCACCTGGGACCCGCTGGATAGTCGAAAGAAACTCTTT. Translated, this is CATWDPLDSRKKLF.